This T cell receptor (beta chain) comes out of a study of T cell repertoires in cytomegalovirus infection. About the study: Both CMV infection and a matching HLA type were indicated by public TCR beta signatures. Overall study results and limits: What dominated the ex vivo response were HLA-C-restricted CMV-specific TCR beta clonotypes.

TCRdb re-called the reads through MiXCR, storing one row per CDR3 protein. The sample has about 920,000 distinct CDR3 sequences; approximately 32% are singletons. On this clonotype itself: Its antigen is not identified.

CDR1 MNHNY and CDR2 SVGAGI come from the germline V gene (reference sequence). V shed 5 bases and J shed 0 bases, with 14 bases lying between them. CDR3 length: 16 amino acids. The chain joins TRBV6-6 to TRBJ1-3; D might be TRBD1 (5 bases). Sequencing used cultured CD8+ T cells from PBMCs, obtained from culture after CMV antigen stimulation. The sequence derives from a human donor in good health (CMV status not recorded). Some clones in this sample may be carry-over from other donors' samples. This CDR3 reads CASSGTIFSSGNTIYF. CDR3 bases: TGTGCCAGCAGTGGGACGATATTCTCCTCTGGAAACACCATATATTTT.